This TCR beta chain was identified in a study of T cells in localized non-small cell lung cancer. Findings of the study overall: It was uninvolved adjacent lung that showed the highest T cell clonality, exceeding tumor.

Relative to its sample, this clone is medium-sized. Its specificity is not known. CDR1 is MNHGY and CDR2 is SAAAGT in the germline V gene. Losses at the gene ends were 0 bases for V and 4 bases for J; bases not matched to a gene: 3. The CDR3 spans 15 residues. Sequencing was performed with immunoSEQ multiplex PCR; in TCRdb, only in-frame clones are kept and a portion is missing. The repertoire includes some 980 clones, around 20% of them detected once, and around an eighth sits in the top ten. The source of this sequence is a man aged 35 to 70 with stage II lung adenocarcinoma. The source was normal lung tissue next to the tumor, collected before any cancer treatment. The J gene is TRBJ1-2, the V gene TRBV6-8; 9 bases align to TRBD1. CDR3 in DNA: TGTGCCAGCAGTTACTCACAGGGGGCACCCTATGGCTACACCTTC. It is translated as CASSYSQGAPYGYTF.